Presented here are 29 T cell receptor beta chains from one specimen sequenced in a study of blood T cell repertoires in COVID-19. Method: immunoSEQ multiplex PCR; TCRdb's copy keeps in-frame clones and lacks some. The sample includes some 44,000 clones, roughly 90% of them seen just once. Sequencing input: peripheral blood. Source of these receptors: a human donor in a cohort sampled during active COVID-19.

The chain couples TRBV6-5 to TRBJ2-3, with D possibly TRBD1 on 5 matching bases. The V end lost 0 bases, the J end lost 4 bases, and 11 bases lay between the germline ends. This CDR3 contains 15 residues. CDR1 and CDR2 from the germline V gene are MNHEY and SVGAGI. This CDR3 reads CASSYSGARADTQYF. DNA of the CDR3: TGTGCCAGCAGTTACTCTGGGGCTAGAGCAGATACGCAGTATTTT.

The sample holds one count of this clone. This rearrangement joins TRBV28 to TRBJ2-1, with 7 bases lining up with TRBD1. The germline CDR1 and CDR2 sequences are MDHEN and SYDVKM. V was pared by 3 bases and J by 2 bases, with 10 bases of the junction left unmatched. The CDR3 totals 17 residues. The CDR3 reads CASSLPEDRTTYNEQFF. In DNA form, the CDR3 reads TGTGCCAGCAGTTTGCCCGAGGACAGGACAACCTACAATGAGCAGTTCTTC.

The chain combines TRBV10-3 with TRBJ1-2; D unresolved. Germline V gives CDR1 ENHRY, CDR2 SYGVKD. This CDR3 has 14 residues. V was pared by 3 bases and J by 3 bases, with 11 bases between. CDR3 loop: CAISDPTRDYGYTF. The CDR3, as DNA: TGTGCCATCAGTGACCCTACCCGGGACTATGGCTACACCTTC.

The CDR3 loop reads CASSLSGDFPRGEQYF. The DNA for the CDR3 is TGTGCCAGCAGTTTATCGGGGGACTTTCCAAGAGGGGAGCAGTACTTC. The chain uses TRBV28 and TRBJ2-7, with D perhaps matching TRBD2 (6 bases). The ends were cut back, 1 base at V and 7 bases at J, with 20 bases in the middle. Germline CDR1 MDHEN, CDR2 SYDVKM. The length of the CDR3 is 16 residues.

This sequence joins TRBV7-8 and TRBJ2-7, with D perhaps TRBD2 (6 bases). The CDR3 loop spans 13 amino acids. V was clipped by 5 bases and J by 1 base, with 9 bases between them. From germline, CDR1 is SGHVS and CDR2 FQNEAQ. CDR3 residues: CASSRGGSYEQYF. The CDR3 DNA is TGTGCCAGCAGCCGGGGAGGTTCCTACGAGCAGTACTTC.

The chain employs TRBV27 and TRBJ2-2; TRBD2 agrees at 9 bases. CDR1 is MNHEY, CDR2 SMNVEV, per germline (reference sequence). CDR3 length: 17 amino acids. Trimming removed 5 bases from V and 0 bases from J; junction bases left unmatched: 7. CDR3 amino acids: CASSLSGSYTNTGELFF. Written as DNA, the CDR3 is TGTGCCAGCAGTCTTAGCGGGAGCTACACGAACACCGGGGAGCTGTTTTTT.

The chain uses TRBV6-2 or TRBV6-3 and TRBJ1-5; D unclear. The V end lost 0 bases, the J end lost 7 bases, and 10 bases lay between the germline ends. Germline assignment: CDR1 MNHEY and CDR2 SVGEGT. This CDR3 has 14 residues. DNA for the CDR3: TGTGCCAGCAGTTACTCGGCTTCGGGGCAGCCCCAGCATTTT. This gives the protein CASSYSASGQPQHF.

The V and J genes are TRBV2 and TRBJ2-7; the D is unclear. Trimming removed 6 bases at V and 0 bases at J, with 12 bases between. Per the germline V gene, CDR1 is SNHLY and CDR2 is FYNNEI. CDR3 length: 14 amino acids. CDR3 in amino acids: CASRSDTFSYEQYF. The CDR3 DNA reads TGTGCCAGCAGGTCCGACACGTTCTCCTACGAGCAGTACTTC.

CDR3 loop: CASSPPSRNYEQYF. The DNA of the CDR3 is TGTGCCAGCTCACCCCCGAGCAGGAACTACGAGCAGTACTTC. The J gene is TRBJ2-7, the V gene TRBV18; D gene ambiguous. Germline-derived CDR1 and CDR2 are KGHSH and LQKENI. The CDR3 loop spans 14 amino acids. Deletions cut 3 bases from V and 3 bases from J, with 12 bases between.

V is TRBV6-2 or TRBV6-3 and J is TRBJ2-7; D gene unclear. The germline V gene encodes CDR1 MNHEY and CDR2 SVGEGT. The CDR3 has 13 amino acids. The V end lost 7 bases, the J end lost 2 bases, and 12 bases lay between the germline ends. This chain's CDR3 is CASTPLGAYEQYF. CDR3 bases: TGTGCCAGCACCCCCCTCGGAGCCTACGAGCAGTACTTC.

The chain recombines TRBV10-3 with TRBJ1-6; tentative D call: TRBD1 (6 bases). Germline V CDR1 and CDR2: ENHRY, SYGVKD. Trimming removed 4 bases at V and 7 bases at J, with 20 bases between. This CDR3 has 17 amino acids. The DNA of the CDR3 is TGTGCCATCAGTGGCTATGGAACAGGGACATTCAATTCACCCCTCCACTTT. This gives the protein CAISGYGTGTFNSPLHF.

The chain joins TRBV12-5 to TRBJ1-1, with D possibly being TRBD1 (5 bases). CDR3 size: 19 residues. Germline values: CDR1 LGHNT, CDR2 FRNRAP. Between the trimmed V and J ends, which lost 6 bases and 0 bases, there was a span of 26 bases. Here the CDR3 DNA reads TGTGCTAGTGGCGATACTCCAAAAGACAGTAAGAACATGAACACTGAAGCTTTCTTT. Amino acids: CASGDTPKDSKNMNTEAFF.

V usage is TRBV6-5 and J usage is TRBJ2-1; 9 bases agree with TRBD1. Trimming at V came to 6 bases and at J to 7 bases, leaving 10 bases not matched to a gene. Germline values: CDR1 MNHEY, CDR2 SVGAGI. This CDR3 region has 15 residues. This CDR3 reads CASSPPGQGYNEQFF. In DNA, the CDR3 is TGTGCCAGCAGCCCACCGGGACAGGGCTATAATGAGCAGTTCTTC.

This clone was counted once. The chain recombines TRBV9 with TRBJ1-1; D gene ambiguous. V was pared by 4 bases and J by 11 bases, with 18 bases between. The germline V gene has CDR1 SGDLS and CDR2 YYNGEE. The CDR3 sequence is 13 residues long. This CDR3 reads CASSPNGALGAFF. CDR3 nucleotides: TGTGCCAGCAGCCCTAACGGAGCCTTGGGTGCTTTCTTT.

This clone was seen more than once but under ten times. The chain combines TRBV18 with TRBJ2-7; TRBD2 might be the D (6 bases). Germline values: CDR1 KGHSH, CDR2 LQKENI. The CDR3 is 14 residues long. Trimming stripped 3 bases from V and 0 bases from J, with 9 bases between. CDR3 loop: CASSPDGSSYEQYF. The CDR3 DNA reads TGTGCCAGCTCACCGGACGGGAGCTCCTACGAGCAGTACTTC.

The genes are TRBV5-1 and TRBJ2-7; 8 nucleotides align to TRBD1. V lost 0 bases and J lost 2; bases outside the gene matches: 7. Looked up from germline, CDR1 is SGHRS and CDR2 is YFSETQ. The CDR3 totals 16 residues. The CDR3 reads CASSLEGTGTAYEQYF. DNA for the CDR3: TGCGCCAGCAGCTTGGAGGGGACAGGTACGGCCTACGAGCAGTACTTC.

The table lists this clone with a count of one. The chain combines TRBV9 with TRBJ2-3; tentatively, D is TRBD2 (6 bases). This CDR3 region has 15 residues. Trimming removed 4 bases at V and 2 bases at J, with 14 bases between. Germline CDR1 SGDLS, CDR2 YYNGEE. CDR3 sequence (DNA): TGTGCCAGCAGCCCTGGGACTTGGAACACAGATACGCAGTATTTT. Its protein product is CASSPGTWNTDTQYF.

The V call is TRBV28, the J call TRBJ2-1, with TRBD1 matching over 9 bases. This CDR3 has 17 residues. Losses at the gene ends were 2 bases for V and 2 bases for J; bases not matched to a gene: 7. Germline V lookup: CDR1 MDHEN, CDR2 SYDVKM. The CDR3 loop reads CASSLGGWDRAYNEQFF. DNA of the CDR3: TGTGCCAGCAGTTTAGGGGGATGGGACAGGGCCTACAATGAGCAGTTCTTC.

The chain uses TRBV4-3 and TRBJ1-1; D unresolved. Deletions cut 0 bases from V and 1 base from J, with 12 bases between. Germline V gene sequence: CDR1 LGHNA, CDR2 YSLEER. The CDR3 totals 16 residues. The CDR3 spells CASSQDVARKNTEAFF. CDR3 nucleotides: TGCGCCAGCAGCCAAGATGTAGCGAGGAAGAACACTGAAGCTTTCTTT.

Here the CDR3 DNA reads TGTGCCAGCAGGGAGGACAGGCAAAGTTCACCCCTCCACTTT. It codes for CASREDRQSSPLHF. The V gene is TRBV2, the J gene TRBJ1-6; 7 bases fit TRBD1. Germline V gene lookup returns CDR1 SNHLY and CDR2 FYNNEI. This CDR3 has 14 amino acids. J was trimmed by 9 bases and V by 6 bases; bases with no gene match: 8.

This clone was detected a few times. The rearrangement links TRBV9 to TRBJ2-1, with 9 bases identical to TRBD2. The CDR3 runs to 13 residues. J was trimmed by 10 bases and V by 0 bases; bases with no gene match: 2. Germline CDR1 and CDR2: SGDLS and YYNGEE. CDR3 amino acids: CASSVGLAEEQFF. As DNA, the CDR3 is TGTGCCAGCAGCGTAGGACTAGCGGAAGAGCAGTTCTTC.

The rearrangement joins TRBV18 to TRBJ1-6, with D possibly matching TRBD1 (5 bases). Germline CDR1 reads KGHSH; CDR2 reads LQKENI. Trimming removed 6 bases from V and 0 bases from J, with 15 bases in between. The length of the CDR3 is 17 residues. CDR3 bases: TGTGCCAGCTCCGCACGGACAAGTTCCTCCTATAATTCACCCCTCCACTTT. The encoded protein is CASSARTSSSYNSPLHF.

The genes are TRBV7-2 and TRBJ2-3, with 7 bases matching TRBD2. Germline values: CDR1 SGHTA, CDR2 FQGNSA. V was clipped by 1 base and J by 8 bases; unmatched bases: 3. The CDR3 has 13 amino acids. CDR3 sequence reads: CASSLGPGGTQYF. CDR3 bases: TGTGCCAGCAGCTTAGGTCCGGGGGGTACGCAGTATTTT.

This sequence joins TRBV6-1 and TRBJ2-6; D might be TRBD2 (6 bases). V was clipped by 2 bases and J by 1 base, with 6 bases between them. Per germline, CDR1 MNHNS and CDR2 SASEGT. The CDR3 is 15 amino acids. In DNA form, the CDR3 reads TGTGCCAGCAGTGAACGGGGGTCTGGGGCCAACGTCCTGACTTTC. Translating gives CASSERGSGANVLTF.

This sequence joins TRBV5-1 and TRBJ2-5; TRBD1 agrees at 8 bases. Looked up from germline, CDR1 is SGHRS and CDR2 is YFSETQ. Unmatched junction bases numbered 4, after V lost 4 bases and J lost 2 bases. CDR3 length equals 14 residues. CDR3 DNA sequence: TGCGCCAGCAGCAGATGGACAGGGCAAGAGACCCAGTACTTC. Protein: CASSRWTGQETQYF.

The genes are TRBV19 and TRBJ2-7; unclear D gene. Germline values: CDR1 LNHDA, CDR2 SQIVND (reference sequence). V lost 2 bases, J lost 2 bases, and 16 bases lay in between. The CDR3 extends over 16 amino acids. In DNA form, the CDR3 reads TGTGCCAGTAGTATAACAGCAGATTCGACGGCCTACGAGCAGTACTTC. Protein: CASSITADSTAYEQYF.

CDR3 in amino acids: CASGRRDRADQPQHF. CDR3 sequence (DNA): TGTGCCAGCGGACGCCGGGACAGGGCGGATCAGCCCCAGCATTTT. V usage is TRBV2 and J usage is TRBJ1-5; 9 bases align to TRBD1. Trimming at V came to 8 bases and at J to 5 bases, leaving 10 bases not matched to a gene. CDR1 SNHLY and CDR2 FYNNEI come from the germline V gene. The CDR3 has 15 residues.

The chain joins TRBV6-2 or TRBV6-3 to TRBJ1-1; 9 bases line up with TRBD1. The CDR3 is made up of 15 amino acids. Germline V gene sequence: CDR1 MNHEY, CDR2 SVGEGT. The V gene end was trimmed by 6 bases and the J gene end by 0 bases; junction bases not matched to a gene: 5. The CDR3 coding sequence is TGTGCCAGCAGCCACGGACAGGGGTTGAACACTGAAGCTTTCTTT. This translates into CASSHGQGLNTEAFF.

This CDR3 is CASSLSRQGHNEQFF. The CDR3 nucleotides are TGTGCCAGCAGCTTATCCCGCCAGGGGCACAATGAGCAGTTCTTC. This sequence joins TRBV7-3 and TRBJ2-1, with D maybe TRBD1 (6 bases). The CDR3 contains 15 residues. Trimming stripped 2 bases from V and 5 bases from J, with 13 bases between. Germline V CDR1 and CDR2: SGHTA, FQGTGA.